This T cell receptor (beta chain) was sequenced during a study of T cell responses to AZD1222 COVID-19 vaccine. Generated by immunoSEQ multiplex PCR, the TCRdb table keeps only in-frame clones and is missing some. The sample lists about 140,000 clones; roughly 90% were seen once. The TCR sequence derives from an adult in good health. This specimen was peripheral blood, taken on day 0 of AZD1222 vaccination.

Here the CDR3 DNA reads TGTGCCAGCAGCTTGTTAGGCAGGGATAGTAACTATGGCTACACCTTC. Its translation: CASSLLGRDSNYGYTF. V gene TRBV5-6 combines with J gene TRBJ1-2, with D perhaps matching TRBD1 (5 bases). Per the germline V gene, CDR1 is SGHDT and CDR2 is YYEEEE. The V end was cut by 1 base, the J end by 1 base, with 14 bases between. This CDR3 is 16 amino acids long.